The 21 T cell receptor beta chains reported below all come from one sample, sequenced in a study of T cells after yellow fever vaccination. TCRdb re-called the 5' RACE reads with MiXCR, one entry per CDR3 protein. Of some 250,000 distinct CDR3 sequences in the sample, 3.6% were seen once. Material: PBMCs, obtained 15 days after the yellow fever booster vaccination. All receptors derive from a man between 18 and 29 years old who received the YFV17D yellow fever vaccine.

This clonotype was seen many times. The V and J genes are TRBV2 and TRBJ2-1; D possibly uses TRBD1 or TRBD2 (7 bases each). This CDR3 is built from 14 residues. Trimming stripped 1 base from V and 10 bases from J, with 14 bases between. The V gene's germline CDR1 is SNHLY and CDR2 FYNNEI. The CDR3 loop reads CASSEGDRDYEQFF. CDR3 coding DNA: TGTGCCAGCAGTGAAGGTGACAGGGACTACGAGCAGTTCTTC.

This clonotype has at least ten counts. The chain has TRBV20-1 and TRBJ2-5; D remains ambiguous. V lost 2 bases to trimming and J lost 0 bases, with 7 bases between them. CDR3 length: 13 residues. From germline, CDR1 is DFQATT and CDR2 SNEGSKA (reference sequence). In nucleotides, the CDR3 is TGCAGTGCTAGACAGGATGACCAAGAGACCCAGTACTTC. Protein product: CSARQDDQETQYF.

This clonotype was seen many times. The genes are TRBV6-5 and TRBJ1-5; D is uncertain. This CDR3 contains 14 residues. Looked up from germline, CDR1 is MNHEY and CDR2 is SVGAGI. The V and J ends lost 8 bases and 9 bases respectively, with 20 bases between them. The CDR3 region has the DNA TGTGCCAGCGGCCAGATGGGCGGTTCGGGGCCCCAGCATTTT. Amino acids: CASGQMGGSGPQHF.

This clonotype was observed at least ten times. This chain joins TRBV7-6 and TRBJ2-7; D is unclear. The CDR3 has 13 residues. Germline V lookup: CDR1 SGHVS, CDR2 FNYEAQ. V was cut by 1 base and J by 3 bases, with 7 bases left in between. CDR3 in DNA: TGTGCCAGCAGCTTAGACGGATTCTACGAGCAGTACTTC. Protein product: CASSLDGFYEQYF.

This clonotype showed up many times. V gene TRBV6-1 combines with J gene TRBJ2-2; no definite D call. CDR3 length equals 13 residues. Germline V gives CDR1 MNHNS, CDR2 SASEGT. V dropped 6 bases and J dropped 0 bases, with 5 bases sitting between them. This chain's CDR3 is CASRLTNTGELFF. The CDR3 DNA reads as TGTGCCAGCAGATTGACGAACACCGGGGAGCTGTTTTTT.

Many counts were recorded for this clonotype. The chain employs TRBV12-3 or TRBV12-4 and TRBJ1-6, with D possibly TRBD1 on 5 matching bases. Between the trimmed V and J ends, which lost 5 bases and 7 bases, there was a span of 12 bases. The CDR3 spans 14 residues. In DNA form, the CDR3 reads TGTGCCAGCAGTCCTTCAGGGCAGAATTCACCCCTCCACTTT. Protein: CASSPSGQNSPLHF.

This clonotype was detected ten times or more. This rearrangement joins TRBV5-6 to TRBJ2-5; possibly TRBD1 for D (7 bases). V lost 4 bases and J lost 4, with 20 bases in between. The germline CDR1 and CDR2 sequences are SGHDT and YYEEEE. The CDR3 has 16 residues. The CDR3 bases are TGTGCCAGCAGCCCCGGCGGTCCAGGGGGGACAGAGACCCAGTACTTC. It encodes CASSPGGPGGTETQYF.

This clonotype has a count of ten or more. This chain links TRBV6-5 with TRBJ2-3; 10 bases match TRBD2. The ends lost 2 bases at V and 3 bases at J; junction bases unmatched: 5. The CDR3 extends over 16 amino acids. CDR1 MNHEY and CDR2 SVGAGI come from the germline V gene. DNA for the CDR3: TGTGCCAGCAGTTACCTAGCGGGGGCGGTGACAGATACGCAGTATTTT. Amino acid sequence: CASSYLAGAVTDTQYF.

This clonotype was detected ten times or more. The chain links TRBV12-3 or TRBV12-4 to TRBJ2-2; D is unclear. CDR3 length: 14 residues. V was clipped by 3 bases and J by 4 bases, with 9 bases between them. CDR3: CASSFSVSTGELFF. The DNA of the CDR3 is TGTGCCAGCAGTTTCTCGGTCTCCACCGGGGAGCTGTTTTTT.

The sample holds many counts of this clonotype. V and J are TRBV7-7 and TRBJ2-3; 13 nucleotides line up with TRBD2. V trimming: 5 bases; J trimming: 6 bases; junction bases outside the gene matches: 23. The CDR3 consists of 21 residues. Germline lookup yields CDR1 SSHAT and CDR2 FNYEAQ (reference sequence). The CDR3 DNA follows: TGTGCCAGCAGCCCTAGCAGGGGGCGTTTGACTAGCGGGGGGCCGGGGGATACGCAGTATTTT. It encodes CASSPSRGRLTSGGPGDTQYF.

This clonotype was seen repeatedly, ten times or more. This chain links TRBV5-1 with TRBJ2-3; 7 bases are shared with TRBD1. V was clipped by 5 bases and J by 4 bases; unmatched bases: 10. Germline V gives CDR1 SGHRS, CDR2 YFSETQ. The CDR3 runs to 15 residues. The CDR3 loop is CASRRRTGDADTQYF. CDR3 nucleotide sequence: TGCGCCAGCAGGCGCCGAACAGGGGATGCAGATACGCAGTATTTT. Supplemented by reference TRBV5-1 and TRBJ2-3, the full variable domain reads KAGVTQTPRYLIKTRGQQVTLSCSPISGHRSVSWYQQTPGQGLQFLFEYFSETQRNKGNFPGRFSGRQFSNSRSEMNVSTLELGDSALYLCASRRRTGDADTQYFGPGTRLTVL.

This clonotype has at least ten counts. The chain is built from TRBV12-3 or TRBV12-4 and TRBJ2-1, with D perhaps matching TRBD1 or TRBD2 (5 bases each). This CDR3 is 16 amino acids long. The V end was cut by 2 bases, the J end by 0 bases, with 11 bases between. CDR3 sequence: CASSLSWGSSYNEQFF. CDR3 DNA sequence: TGTGCCAGCAGTTTATCCTGGGGGAGCTCCTACAATGAGCAGTTCTTC.

This clonotype was observed at least ten times. This chain links TRBV5-1 with TRBJ2-3; D may be TRBD1 or TRBD2 (5 bases each). CDR3 size: 16 residues. V lost 2 bases to trimming and J lost 4 bases, with 17 bases between them. From germline, CDR1 is SGHRS and CDR2 YFSETQ. The CDR3 loop is CASSFFGTFSADTQYF. Written as DNA, the CDR3 is TGCGCCAGCAGCTTTTTTGGGACCTTCAGCGCAGATACGCAGTATTTT.

There are many counts of this clonotype. The chain uses TRBV12-3 or TRBV12-4 and TRBJ2-3; 14 nucleotides agree with TRBD2. V lost 5 bases, J lost 6 bases, and 4 bases stayed unmatched. The CDR3 consists of 15 residues. DNA for the CDR3: TGTGCCAGCAGTCGACTAGCGGGGGGGTCTGATACGCAGTATTTT. Translating gives CASSRLAGGSDTQYF.

This clonotype was detected many times. The CDR3 reads CASSYTGTGYEQYV. CDR3 DNA sequence: TGTGCCAGCAGCTACACCGGGACAGGTTACGAGCAGTACGTC. The genes are TRBV28 and TRBJ2-7; the match to TRBD1 covers 8 bases. The length of the CDR3 is 14 residues. With 6 bases clipped from V and 4 bases from J, the junction kept 8 bases outside the gene matches. The V gene's germline CDR1 is MDHEN and CDR2 SYDVKM.

This clonotype has only a few counts. The rearrangement links TRBV5-1 to TRBJ1-2, with TRBD1 as a possible D gene (5 bases). The CDR3 totals 15 residues. V was clipped by 2 bases and J by 2 bases, with 13 bases between them. Germline V gene lookup returns CDR1 SGHRS and CDR2 YFSETQ. The CDR3, as DNA: TGCGCCAGCAGCTTTTTGGAGGGGCGGAACTATGGCTACACCTTC. It is translated as CASSFLEGRNYGYTF. Using reference TRBV5-1 and TRBJ1-2 for the parts outside the CDR3, the full variable domain is KAGVTQTPRYLIKTRGQQVTLSCSPISGHRSVSWYQQTPGQGLQFLFEYFSETQRNKGNFPGRFSGRQFSNSRSEMNVSTLELGDSALYLCASSFLEGRNYGYTFGSGTRLTVV.

This clonotype was recorded many times. This chain uses TRBV12-3 or TRBV12-4 with TRBJ2-5; the D gene is possibly TRBD2 (7 bases). Trimming cost V 3 bases and J 4 bases, with 12 bases left between them. The CDR3 loop spans 14 amino acids. The CDR3 loop reads CASSFRGALETQYF. CDR3 in DNA: TGTGCCAGCAGTTTCCGGGGGGCACTAGAGACCCAGTACTTC.

This clonotype was detected many times. The chain couples TRBV7-2 to TRBJ1-5, with 7 bases identical to TRBD1. From germline, CDR1 is SGHTA and CDR2 FQGNSA. CDR3 length: 16 amino acids. J gave up 3 bases and V 5 bases, and 10 bases lay outside the gene matches. The CDR3 nucleotides are TGTGCCAGCAGCAGCCCGGGACAGTTCCTCAATCAGCCCCAGCATTTT. Its protein is CASSSPGQFLNQPQHF.

The chain recombines TRBV27 with TRBJ1-2; D is undetermined. Trimming shortened V by 6 bases and J by 8 bases, and 13 bases separated the two germline ends. CDR3 size: 12 residues. CDR1 and CDR2 (germline): MNHEY, SMNVEV (reference sequence). The CDR3 spells CASRHVEGGYTF. The CDR3 DNA reads TGTGCCAGCAGACACGTGGAGGGCGGCTACACCTTC.

In its sample, this clonotype was seen many times. The CDR3 nucleotides are TGCAGTGCTGGGACGGTTAGCAATCAGCCCCAGCATTTT. Its protein product is CSAGTVSNQPQHF. The chain recombines TRBV20-1 with TRBJ1-5, with a weak D call TRBD1 (5 bases). The CDR3 loop spans 13 amino acids. Per germline, CDR1 DFQATT and CDR2 SNEGSKA (reference sequence). Between the trimmed V and J ends, which lost 5 bases and 0 bases, there was a span of 8 bases.

The chain joins TRBV5-6 to TRBJ1-1; D is unresolved. Germline V gives CDR1 SGHDT, CDR2 YYEEEE. The CDR3 has 15 amino acids. V lost 2 bases to trimming and J lost 1 base, with 12 bases between them. In DNA form, the CDR3 reads TGTGCCAGCAGCTTTCCATTTGGCTCGAACACTGAAGCTTTCTTT. This sequence encodes CASSFPFGSNTEAFF.